The 20 T cell receptor beta chains below were found in one sample sequenced in a study of molecular identifiers for immune sequencing clone quantification. TCRdb recomputed calls from the PCR reads with MiXCR, one row per CDR3 protein. The data show nearly 650,000 distinct CDR3 sequences, about 25% seen once. The sample consisted of naive CD8+ T cells from blood, with Jurkat cell RNA spiked in. As to subset: FACS-sorted CD8+CD4-CCR7+CD45RA+ naive T cells. The receptors shown here come from a human donor in good health. Some libraries in this study had Jurkat cell RNA spiked in.

The genes are TRBV28 and TRBJ2-7; TRBD1 aligns across 10 bases. This CDR3 is 13 amino acids long. Germline-derived CDR1 and CDR2 are MDHEN and SYDVKM. V lost 10 bases, J lost 2 bases, and 5 bases stayed unmatched. In nucleotides, the CDR3 is TGTGCCACTCTGGGACAGGGGACCTACGAGCAGTACTTC. This gives the protein CATLGQGTYEQYF.

V gene TRBV4-2 combines with J gene TRBJ2-7; the D is unclear. The V gene lost 0 bases and the J gene lost 4 bases, with 16 bases spanning the gap. Germline V gene data show CDR1 as LGHNA and CDR2 as YNFKEQ. The CDR3 has 16 residues. CDR3 sequence: CASSQEVNGGMYEQYF. As DNA, the CDR3 is TGTGCCAGCAGCCAAGAAGTTAACGGTGGTATGTACGAGCAGTACTTC.

This clonotype was found many times. The V and J genes are TRBV7-6 and TRBJ1-1; possibly TRBD1 for D (5 bases). This CDR3 is 14 amino acids long. V lost 4 bases to trimming and J lost 2 bases, with 11 bases between them. Germline values: CDR1 SGHVS, CDR2 FNYEAQ. The CDR3 coding sequence is TGTGCCAGCAGCTCCACCGACAGTAACACTGAAGCTTTCTTT. Amino acid sequence: CASSSTDSNTEAFF.

The chain uses TRBV27 and TRBJ2-7; 12 bases are a match to TRBD2. This CDR3 comprises 17 residues. Germline-derived CDR1 and CDR2 are MNHEY and SMNVEV (reference sequence). V dropped 4 bases and J dropped 7; count of bases not matched to a gene: 14. CDR3 region: CASSSRLAGVGFREQYF. The DNA for the CDR3 is TGTGCCAGCAGTTCCCGACTAGCGGGGGTCGGGTTTAGAGAGCAGTACTTC.

The chain combines TRBV6-2 or TRBV6-3 with TRBJ2-3; D call uncertain. CDR3 size: 16 residues. V dropped 0 bases and J dropped 6 bases, with 16 bases sitting between them. Germline V gene sequence: CDR1 MNHEY, CDR2 SVGEGT. The CDR3 bases are TGTGCCAGCAGTTACTCACAGCCAGCCTTCCCTGATACGCAGTATTTT. This sequence encodes CASSYSQPAFPDTQYF.

V and J are TRBV15 and TRBJ2-3; D ambiguous. The V and J ends lost 0 bases and 3 bases respectively, with 13 bases between them. Germline V gene lookup returns CDR1 LNHNV and CDR2 YYDKDF (reference sequence). The CDR3 spans 16 residues. The CDR3 DNA sequence: TGTGCCACCAGCAGAGAAGACGCAAGTGGGACAGATACGCAGTATTTT. Its translation is CATSREDASGTDTQYF.

Many counts were recorded for this clonotype. The CDR3 DNA is TGTGCCAGCAGCCCCACTAGTAGTTTAATTCAAGGCTACACCTTC. Its protein is CASSPTSSLIQGYTF. V gene TRBV7-8 combines with J gene TRBJ1-2; no definite D call. The germline V and J ends were trimmed by 5 bases and 8 bases, with 21 bases remaining between them. The CDR3 sequence is 15 residues long. The germline gives CDR1 SGHVS, CDR2 FQNEAQ. Combining the CDR3 with reference TRBV7-8 and TRBJ1-2 gives the whole variable domain GAGVSQSPRYKVAKRGQDVALRCDPISGHVSLFWYQQALGQGPEFLTYFQNEAQLDKSGLPSDRFFAERPEGSVSTLKIQRTQQEDSAVYLCASSPTSSLIQGYTFGSGTRLTVV.

The sample holds many counts of this clonotype. The J gene is TRBJ1-4, the V gene TRBV10-2; D ambiguous. The length of the CDR3 is 14 residues. From germline, CDR1 is WSHSY and CDR2 SAAADI. Trimming stripped 5 bases from V and 1 base from J, with 8 bases between. CDR3 residues: CASSYTGTNEKLFF. DNA of the CDR3: TGCGCCAGCAGTTATACGGGAACTAATGAAAAACTGTTTTTT.

Turning to this clonotype: It may be a read error: a sequence one base away is much more abundant. The chain's CDR3 is CASSQDGQSSEQYF. CDR3 coding DNA: TGCGCCAGCAGCCAAGATGGACAGAGCTCCGAGCAGTACTTC. This chain connects TRBV4-1 to TRBJ2-7, with D perhaps TRBD1 (6 bases). The CDR3 has 14 residues. Trimming shortened V by 0 bases and J by 6 bases, and 12 bases separated the two germline ends. Germline CDR1 reads MGHRA; CDR2 reads YSYEKL.

This clonotype was counted many times. The chain couples TRBV20-1 to TRBJ2-7; TRBD2 aligns across 7 bases. V trimming: 1 base; J trimming: 3 bases; junction bases outside the gene matches: 6. CDR1 and CDR2 from the germline V gene are DFQATT and SNEGSKA (reference sequence). The CDR3 has 14 amino acids. The CDR3: CSARATSVHYEQYF. Written as DNA, the CDR3 is TGCAGTGCTAGAGCTACTAGCGTTCACTACGAGCAGTACTTC.

The CDR3 coding sequence is TGTGCCAGCAGCCCTCCTCCCGGGCTCTACGAGCAGTACTTC. It specifies CASSPPPGLYEQYF. The chain couples TRBV3-1 to TRBJ2-7; the D is unclear. Germline CDR1 and CDR2: LGHDT and YNNKEL (reference sequence). The CDR3 length is 14 residues. V lost 4 bases and J 3 bases, leaving 13 bases between the germline ends.

This clonotype has a count of ten or more. This chain joins TRBV12-3 or TRBV12-4 and TRBJ2-7; TRBD2 might be the D (5 bases). Trimming pared 3 bases from V and 12 bases from J, leaving 15 bases between. The CDR3 has 12 residues. CDR3 protein: CASSFSLAGLYF. As DNA, the CDR3 is TGTGCCAGCAGTTTTTCGCTAGCTGGTTTGTACTTC.

The table lists this clonotype with many counts. The chain couples TRBV5-1 to TRBJ2-3; 7 bases are shared with TRBD2. V trimming: 4 bases; J trimming: 2 bases; junction bases outside the gene matches: 10. CDR3 length equals 16 residues. Germline CDR1 and CDR2: SGHRS and YFSETQ. CDR3 residues: CASSRTGGDYTDTQYF. The CDR3 nucleotides are TGCGCCAGCAGCAGGACTGGGGGGGACTACACAGATACGCAGTATTTT.

This clonotype was counted between two and nine times. The V call is TRBV27, the J call TRBJ2-7; TRBD1 matches 7 bases. There are 14 residues in the CDR3. Per the germline V gene, CDR1 is MNHEY and CDR2 is SMNVEV (reference sequence). V was pared by 2 bases and J by 3 bases, with 4 bases of the junction left unmatched. CDR3 DNA sequence: TGTGCCAGCAGTTTACGAGGGGGCGTCTACGAGCAGTACTTC. It encodes CASSLRGGVYEQYF.

In regard to this clonotype: Being one base from a much bigger clone, this may be a read error. The chain couples TRBV13 to TRBJ2-7; tentatively, D is TRBD1 (6 bases). The CDR3 contains 16 residues. V lost 5 bases and J lost 7, with 24 bases in between. Germline loops: CDR1 PRHDT, CDR2 FYEKMQ (reference sequence). This CDR3 is CASSPHLRDIRREQYF. As DNA, the CDR3 is TGTGCCAGCAGCCCCCACCTAAGGGACATTCGTAGGGAGCAGTACTTC.

This clonotype was detected many times. The chain joins TRBV20-1 to TRBJ2-3; 10 positions match TRBD2. CDR3 length: 17 amino acids. Germline V lookup: CDR1 DFQATT, CDR2 SNEGSKA (reference sequence). V gave up 3 bases and J gave up 6 bases; unmatched junction bases: 15. This chain's CDR3 is CSARSLAGMSTLDTQYF. The CDR3 region has the DNA TGCAGTGCTAGGTCACTAGCGGGAATGTCGACATTGGATACGCAGTATTTT.

The chain is built from TRBV7-9 and TRBJ2-7; 7 nucleotides agree with TRBD1. Germline values: CDR1 SEHNR, CDR2 FQNEAQ (reference sequence). The CDR3 runs 14 residues. V lost 5 bases to trimming and J lost 2 bases; unmatched junction nucleotides: 6. CDR3 residues: CASSRWDRPYEQYF. CDR3 in DNA: TGTGCCAGCAGCAGGTGGGACAGACCCTACGAGCAGTACTTC.

About this clonotype: Because the CDR3 is missing its conserved closing phenylalanine or tryptophan, this is likely a read error. This chain uses TRBV4-3 with TRBJ1-1; D remains ambiguous. The CDR3 length is 16 residues. The germline CDR1 and CDR2 sequences are LGHNA and YSLEER. Between the trimmed V and J ends, which lost 2 bases and 6 bases, there was a span of 19 bases. DNA for the CDR3: TGCGCCAGCAGCCAATCCCGGACTCGAGCTTTTCCTGAAGCTTTCCTT. Translated: CASSQSRTRAFPEAFL.

Turning to this clonotype: A much larger clonotype is one base distant, so this may be a read error. This chain connects TRBV6-1 to TRBJ2-5, with a possible D match to TRBD1 (7 bases). Between the trimmed V and J ends, which lost 0 bases and 2 bases, there was a span of 19 bases. CDR1 is MNHNS, CDR2 SASEGT, per germline. The CDR3 runs 18 residues. The CDR3 bases are TGTGCCAGCAGTGAAGCCCGCTCGCAGGGGGGCTTTCAAGAGACCCAGTACTTC. Its protein product is CASSEARSQGGFQETQYF.

The J gene is TRBJ2-3, the V gene TRBV28; 9 nucleotides match TRBD1. The CDR3 length is 14 residues. V lost 6 bases to trimming and J lost 7 bases; unmatched junction nucleotides: 8. Germline-derived CDR1 and CDR2 are MDHEN and SYDVKM. CDR3 DNA sequence: TGTGCCAGCAGCCCGGGACAGGGAATGTATACGCAGTATTTT. Translating it yields CASSPGQGMYTQYF. Combining the CDR3 with reference TRBV28 and TRBJ2-3 gives the whole variable domain DVKVTQSSRYLVKRTGEKVFLECVQDMDHENMFWYRQDPGLGLRLIYFSYDVKMKEKGDIPEGYSVSREKKERFSLILESASTNQTSMYLCASSPGQGMYTQYFGPGTRLTVL.